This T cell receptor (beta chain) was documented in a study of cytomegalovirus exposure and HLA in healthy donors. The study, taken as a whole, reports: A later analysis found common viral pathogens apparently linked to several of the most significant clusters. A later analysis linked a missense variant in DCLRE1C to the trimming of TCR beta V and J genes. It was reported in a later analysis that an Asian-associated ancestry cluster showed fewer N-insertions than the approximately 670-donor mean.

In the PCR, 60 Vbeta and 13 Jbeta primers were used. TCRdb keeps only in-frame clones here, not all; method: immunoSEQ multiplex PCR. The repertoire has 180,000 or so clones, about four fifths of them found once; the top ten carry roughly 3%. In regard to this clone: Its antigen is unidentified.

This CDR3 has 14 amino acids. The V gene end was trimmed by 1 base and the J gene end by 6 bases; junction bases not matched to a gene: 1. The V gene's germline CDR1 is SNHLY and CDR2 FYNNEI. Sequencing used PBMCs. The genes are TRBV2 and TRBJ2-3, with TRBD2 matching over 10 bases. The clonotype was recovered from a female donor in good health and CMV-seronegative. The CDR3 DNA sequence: TGTGCCAGCAGTGAAGTAGCGGGAGGCGATACGCAGTATTTT. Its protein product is CASSEVAGGDTQYF.